The 15 T cell receptor beta chains below were found in one sample sequenced in a study of T-cell memory formation after mild COVID-19. MiXCR, applied by TCRdb to the 5' RACE reads, yields one record per CDR3 protein. This table has fewer than 400,000 distinct CDR3 sequences, 10% to 15% appearing once. The source material was PBMCs or a T cell subset sorted from them (not recorded which). The receptors stem from a man younger than 35 who had mild COVID-19 (a few samples of this study predate the infection). Cell type and time point are not known.

This clonotype was detected ten times or more. The chain carries TRBV3-1 and TRBJ2-5; unclear D gene. Germline values: CDR1 LGHDT, CDR2 YNNKEL (reference sequence). Trimming stripped 1 base from V and 4 bases from J, with 7 bases between. The CDR3 loop spans 13 amino acids. The CDR3 is CASSQGVGETQYF. The CDR3 nucleotides read TGTGCCAGCAGCCAAGGGGTTGGAGAGACCCAGTACTTC.

This clonotype was seen only a few times. The chain links TRBV6-6 to TRBJ1-2; possibly TRBD1 for D (5 bases). CDR3 length: 15 amino acids. Trimming shortened V by 9 bases and J by 3 bases, and 20 bases separated the two germline ends. Germline CDR1 reads MNHNY; CDR2 reads SVGAGI (reference sequence). The CDR3 is CASTGVRPADYGYTF. CDR3 nucleotide sequence: TGTGCCAGTACGGGGGTCAGGCCAGCCGACTATGGCTACACCTTC.

This clonotype showed up just a few times. This chain uses TRBV7-9 with TRBJ1-1; no definite D call. Trimming shortened V by 5 bases and J by 0 bases, and 10 bases separated the two germline ends. CDR3 size: 14 residues. CDR1 SEHNR and CDR2 FQNEAQ come from the germline V gene (reference sequence). The CDR3 bases are TGTGCCAGCAGCGGAGGGATCATGAACACTGAAGCTTTCTTT. Protein sequence: CASSGGIMNTEAFF.

The rearrangement uses TRBV6-5 and TRBJ1-6; 8 bases agree with TRBD1. The CDR3 runs 14 residues. Germline values: CDR1 MNHEY, CDR2 SVGAGI. V lost 11 bases and J lost 7; bases outside the gene matches: 10. The CDR3 DNA reads as TGTGCCCGCCGTCGGCAGGGGGCAAATTCACCCCTCCACTTT. Its protein is CARRRQGANSPLHF.

The V gene is TRBV5-1, the J gene TRBJ2-5; D not certain. The CDR3 covers 11 residues. V was cut by 6 bases and J by 4 bases, with 7 bases left in between. CDR1 is SGHRS and CDR2 is YFSETQ in the germline V gene. The CDR3 DNA reads TGCGCCAGCATCGTAGGAGAGACCCAGTACTTC. This gives the protein CASIVGETQYF.

This chain links TRBV6-5 with TRBJ1-5; 11 bases agree with TRBD1. There are 14 residues in the CDR3. J gave up 8 bases and V 6 bases, and 6 bases lay outside the gene matches. Germline CDR1 is MNHEY and CDR2 is SVGAGI. CDR3 sequence: CASSLGTGGKPQHF. CDR3 in DNA: TGTGCCAGCAGCCTCGGGACAGGGGGTAAGCCCCAGCATTTT.

This clonotype was counted a few times. The V call is TRBV4-3, the J call TRBJ2-7; D may match TRBD1 or TRBD2 (6 bases each). Germline CDR1 reads LGHNA; CDR2 reads YSLEER. The CDR3 runs to 15 residues. V was clipped by 0 bases and J by 10 bases, with 19 bases between them. CDR3 region: CASSQDRGMGGAQYV. The CDR3 region has the DNA TGCGCCAGCAGCCAAGATCGGGGAATGGGGGGCGCACAGTACGTC.

V and J are TRBV20-1 and TRBJ1-5; D not certain. The CDR3 consists of 13 residues. Germline CDR1 is DFQATT and CDR2 is SNEGSKA (reference sequence). The V end lost 3 bases, the J end lost 6 bases, and 12 bases lay between the germline ends. The CDR3 sequence: CSARSDALQPQHF. CDR3 sequence (DNA): TGCAGTGCTAGGTCGGACGCTCTTCAGCCCCAGCATTTT.

The gene calls are TRBV7-3 and TRBJ2-1; 9 nucleotides line up with TRBD1. Trimming removed 5 bases from V and 4 bases from J; junction bases left unmatched: 6. Germline V CDR1 and CDR2: SGHTA, FQGTGA. This CDR3 has 15 residues. CDR3 coding DNA: TGTGCCAGCAGCGAACAGGGGGCGTCTTACAATGAGCAGTTCTTC. It is translated as CASSEQGASYNEQFF. The variable domain in full, with the rest retrieved from reference TRBV7-3 and TRBJ2-1, is GAGVSQTPSNKVTEKGKYVELRCDPISGHTALYWYRQSLGQGPEFLIYFQGTGAADDSGLPNDRFFAVRPEGSVSTLKIQRTERGDSAVYLCASSEQGASYNEQFFGPGTRLTVL.

The CDR3 is CASSLTAYYRAVSNEKLFF. The CDR3 DNA sequence: TGTGCCAGCAGTTTAACTGCGTACTACAGGGCCGTATCTAATGAAAAACTGTTTTTT. The chain combines TRBV12-3 or TRBV12-4 with TRBJ1-4; D may be TRBD1 (6 bases). The V gene lost 2 bases and the J gene lost 3 bases, with 22 bases spanning the gap. This CDR3 comprises 19 residues.

This clonotype occurred a few times. The chain joins TRBV6-2 or TRBV6-3 to TRBJ2-2; 8 bases are a match to TRBD2. This CDR3 comprises 14 residues. CDR1 and CDR2 from the germline V gene are MNHEY and SVGEGT. The V and J ends lost 7 bases and 8 bases, in that order; junction bases with no gene match: 9. In nucleotides, the CDR3 is TGTGCCAGCACCGGGGGGGTGAAATCAGGGGAGCTGTTTTTT. Translating it yields CASTGGVKSGELFF.

A few counts support this clonotype. V usage is TRBV2 and J usage is TRBJ1-2; D ambiguous. Per the germline V gene, CDR1 is SNHLY and CDR2 is FYNNEI. Between the trimmed V and J ends, which lost 6 bases and 7 bases, there was a span of 18 bases. The CDR3 runs 14 residues. The CDR3 reads CASRRDGRAIGYTF. CDR3 in DNA: TGTGCCAGCAGAAGAGATGGGCGGGCCATTGGCTACACCTTC.

In this sample, this clonotype turned up a few times. This rearrangement joins TRBV5-1 to TRBJ2-7; D not resolved. CDR3 length: 16 residues. CDR1 and CDR2 from the germline V gene are SGHRS and YFSETQ. V dropped 4 bases and J dropped 0 bases, with 17 bases sitting between them. The CDR3 DNA is TGCGCCAGCAGCCAGTCGGGTAGGGCCCCCTCCTACGAGCAGTACTTC. Protein: CASSQSGRAPSYEQYF.

V gene TRBV6-5 combines with J gene TRBJ1-1, with D maybe TRBD1 (5 bases). V was shortened by 11 bases and J by 2 bases, with 9 bases between the two germline ends. The CDR3 has 11 amino acids. Germline values: CDR1 MNHEY, CDR2 SVGAGI. CDR3 DNA sequence: TGTGCCTGTAGGGGTAACACTGAAGCTTTCTTT. It yields the protein CACRGNTEAFF.

This clonotype was seen more than once but under ten times. The chain joins TRBV11-2 to TRBJ2-7; TRBD1 might be the D (6 bases). V gave up 4 bases and J gave up 6 bases, with 10 bases separating them. The CDR3 runs 12 residues. Germline CDR1 and CDR2: SGHAT and FQNNGV. CDR3 nucleotides: TGTGCCAGCAGCTCCCAGGGGATCGAGCAGTACGTC. Its protein is CASSSQGIEQYV.